This paragraph reports one TCR beta chain. Generated by immunoSEQ multiplex PCR, the TCRdb table keeps only in-frame clones and is missing some. The top ten hold approximately 0.81% of the sample, which has 90,000 to 150,000 clones, approximately 86% seen once. This entry is derived from a study of blood T cell repertoires in COVID-19. The CDR3 is made up of 18 amino acids. Deletions cut 6 bases from V and 5 bases from J, with 26 bases between. Germline CDR1 WNHNN, CDR2 SYGVQD (reference sequence). The TCR comes from a woman aged 45 to 65 with active or convalescent COVID-19. The sample was peripheral blood. This chain uses TRBV10-1 with TRBJ2-1; TRBD2 is a possible D gene (6 bases). Here the CDR3 reads CASSHPGPGGESHNEQFF. The CDR3 DNA follows: TGCGCCAGCAGCCACCCTGGTCCCGGAGGGGAGAGTCACAATGAGCAGTTCTTC.